This TCR beta chain was sequenced for a study of blood T cell repertoires in COVID-19. CDR1 and CDR2 (germline): SGHTA, FQGNSA. The CDR3 length is 15 residues. V gave up 1 base and J gave up 4 bases, with 10 bases separating them. Assay used: immunoSEQ multiplex PCR; TCRdb lists only in-frame clones, some missing. The table shows around 70,000 clones, with around 90% occurring only once. The sequence derives from a human donor in a cohort sampled during active COVID-19. The J gene is TRBJ1-4, the V gene TRBV7-2, with D perhaps TRBD1 (5 bases). The sequencing input was peripheral blood. The CDR3 nucleotides read TGTGCCAGCAGCTTAGGCGGCAGGGATAATGAAAAACTGTTTTTT. It is translated as CASSLGGRDNEKLFF.